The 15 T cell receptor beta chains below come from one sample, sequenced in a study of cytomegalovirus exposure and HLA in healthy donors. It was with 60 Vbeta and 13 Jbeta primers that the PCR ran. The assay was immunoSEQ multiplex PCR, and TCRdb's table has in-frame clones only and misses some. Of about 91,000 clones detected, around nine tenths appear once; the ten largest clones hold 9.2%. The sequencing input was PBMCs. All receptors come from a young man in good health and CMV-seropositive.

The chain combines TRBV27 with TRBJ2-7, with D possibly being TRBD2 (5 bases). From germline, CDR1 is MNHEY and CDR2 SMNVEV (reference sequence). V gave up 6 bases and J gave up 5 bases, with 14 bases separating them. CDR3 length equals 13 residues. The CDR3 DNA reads TGTGCCAGCAGAAACCTAGTTAGCGACGAGCAGTACTTC. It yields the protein CASRNLVSDEQYF.

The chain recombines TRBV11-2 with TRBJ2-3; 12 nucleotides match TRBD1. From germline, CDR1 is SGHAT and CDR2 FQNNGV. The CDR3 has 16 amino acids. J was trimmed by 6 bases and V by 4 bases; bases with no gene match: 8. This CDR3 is CASSSYIGTGGDTQYF. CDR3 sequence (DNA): TGTGCCAGCAGCTCCTATATCGGGACAGGGGGCGATACGCAGTATTTT.

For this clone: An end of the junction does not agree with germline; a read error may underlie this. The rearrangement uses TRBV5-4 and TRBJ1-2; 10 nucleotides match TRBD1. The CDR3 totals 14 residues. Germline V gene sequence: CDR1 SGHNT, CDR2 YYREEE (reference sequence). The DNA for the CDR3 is TGTGCCGGCAGCTGGCCCGGGACAGGGGACGGCTACACCTTC. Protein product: CAGSWPGTGDGYTF.

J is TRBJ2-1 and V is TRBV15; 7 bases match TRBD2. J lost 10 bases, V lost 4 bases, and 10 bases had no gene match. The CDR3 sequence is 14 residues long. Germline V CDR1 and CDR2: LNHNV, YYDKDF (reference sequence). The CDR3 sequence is CATSTTRAGDEQFF. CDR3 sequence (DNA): TGTGCCACCAGCACTACCCGGGCGGGAGACGAGCAGTTCTTC.

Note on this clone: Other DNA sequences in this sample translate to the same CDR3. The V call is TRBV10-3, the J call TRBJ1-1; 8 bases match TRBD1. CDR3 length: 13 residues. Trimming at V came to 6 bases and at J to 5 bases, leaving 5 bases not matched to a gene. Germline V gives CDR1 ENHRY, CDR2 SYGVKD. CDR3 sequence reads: CAIRDREGTEAFF. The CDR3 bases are TGTGCCATCAGGGACAGGGAGGGTACTGAAGCTTTCTTT.

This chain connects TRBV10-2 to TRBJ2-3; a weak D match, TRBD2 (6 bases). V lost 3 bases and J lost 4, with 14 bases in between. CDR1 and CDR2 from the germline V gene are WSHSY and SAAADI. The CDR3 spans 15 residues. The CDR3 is CASSDPYTGADTQYF. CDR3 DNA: TGCGCCAGCAGTGACCCCTATACGGGGGCAGATACGCAGTATTTT.

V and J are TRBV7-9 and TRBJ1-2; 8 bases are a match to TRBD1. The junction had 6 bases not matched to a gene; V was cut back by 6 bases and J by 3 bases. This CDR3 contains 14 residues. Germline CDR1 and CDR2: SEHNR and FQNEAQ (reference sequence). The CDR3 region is CASRPGQGHYGYTF. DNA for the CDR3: TGTGCCAGCAGGCCCGGACAGGGACACTATGGCTACACCTTC. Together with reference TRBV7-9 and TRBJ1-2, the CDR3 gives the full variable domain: DTGVSQNPRHKITKRGQNVTFRCDPISEHNRLYWYRQTLGQGPEFLTYFQNEAQLEKSRLLSDRFSAERPKGSFSTLEIQRTEQGDSAMYLCASRPGQGHYGYTFGSGTRLTVV.

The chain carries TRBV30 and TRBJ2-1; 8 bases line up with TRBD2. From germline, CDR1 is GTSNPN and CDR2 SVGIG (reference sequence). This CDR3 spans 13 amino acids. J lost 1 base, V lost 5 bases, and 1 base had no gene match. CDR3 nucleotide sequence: TGTGCCTGGCGCGGGGGGTCCTACAATGAGCAGTTCTTC. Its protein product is CAWRGGSYNEQFF.

Written as DNA, the CDR3 is TGTGCCAGCAGCCGTGAACAGGTGACCTACGAGCAGTACTTC. Translating it yields CASSREQVTYEQYF. The chain couples TRBV7-2 to TRBJ2-7, with D perhaps matching TRBD1 (5 bases). V was shortened by 5 bases and J by 2 bases, with 13 bases between the two germline ends. CDR1 and CDR2 from the germline V gene are SGHTA and FQGNSA. CDR3 length: 14 amino acids.

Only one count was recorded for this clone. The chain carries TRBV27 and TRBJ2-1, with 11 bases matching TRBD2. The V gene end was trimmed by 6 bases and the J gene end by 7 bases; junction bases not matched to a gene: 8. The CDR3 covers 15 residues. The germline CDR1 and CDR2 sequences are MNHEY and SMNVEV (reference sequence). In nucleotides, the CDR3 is TGTGCCAGCAGGGAACTAGCGGGAGAAGGGAATGAGCAGTTCTTC. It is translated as CASRELAGEGNEQFF.

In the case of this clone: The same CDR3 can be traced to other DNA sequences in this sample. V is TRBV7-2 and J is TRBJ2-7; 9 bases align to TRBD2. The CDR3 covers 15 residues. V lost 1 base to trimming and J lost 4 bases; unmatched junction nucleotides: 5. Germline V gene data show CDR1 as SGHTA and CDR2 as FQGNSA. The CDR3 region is CASSLGASGTYEQYF. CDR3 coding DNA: TGTGCCAGCAGCTTAGGGGCTAGCGGGACTTACGAGCAGTACTTC. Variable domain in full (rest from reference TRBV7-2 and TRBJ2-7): GAGVSQSPSNKVTEKGKDVELRCDPISGHTALYWYRQSLGQGLEFLIYFQGNSAPDKSGLPSDRFSAERTGGSVSTLTIQRTQQEDSAVYLCASSLGASGTYEQYFGPGTRLTVT.

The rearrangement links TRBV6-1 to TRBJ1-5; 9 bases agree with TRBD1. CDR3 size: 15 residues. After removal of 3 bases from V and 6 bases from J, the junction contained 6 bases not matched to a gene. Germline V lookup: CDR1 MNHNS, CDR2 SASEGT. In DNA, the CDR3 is TGTGCCAGCAGTGACGGGGACAGGGTGTCTCAGCCCCAGCATTTT. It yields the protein CASSDGDRVSQPQHF.

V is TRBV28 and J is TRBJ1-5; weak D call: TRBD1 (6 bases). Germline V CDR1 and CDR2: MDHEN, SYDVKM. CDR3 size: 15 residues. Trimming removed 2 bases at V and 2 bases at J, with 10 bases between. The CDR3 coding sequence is TGTGCCAGCAGTTTAGGGGCAGGGGGCAATCAGCCCCAGCATTTT. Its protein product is CASSLGAGGNQPQHF.

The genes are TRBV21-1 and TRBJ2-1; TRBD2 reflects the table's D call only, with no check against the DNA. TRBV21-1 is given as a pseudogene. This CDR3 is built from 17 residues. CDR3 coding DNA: TGTGCCAGCAGCAAACCAGCTAGCGGAAATCGGGTAAATGAGCAGTTCTTC. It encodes CASSKPASGNRVNEQFF.

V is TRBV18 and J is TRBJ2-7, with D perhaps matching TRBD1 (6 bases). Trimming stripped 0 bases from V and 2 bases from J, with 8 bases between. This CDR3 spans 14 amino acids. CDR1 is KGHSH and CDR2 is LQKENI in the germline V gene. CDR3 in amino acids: CASSPPDSPYEQYF. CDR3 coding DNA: TGTGCCAGCTCACCACCGGACAGTCCCTACGAGCAGTACTTC.